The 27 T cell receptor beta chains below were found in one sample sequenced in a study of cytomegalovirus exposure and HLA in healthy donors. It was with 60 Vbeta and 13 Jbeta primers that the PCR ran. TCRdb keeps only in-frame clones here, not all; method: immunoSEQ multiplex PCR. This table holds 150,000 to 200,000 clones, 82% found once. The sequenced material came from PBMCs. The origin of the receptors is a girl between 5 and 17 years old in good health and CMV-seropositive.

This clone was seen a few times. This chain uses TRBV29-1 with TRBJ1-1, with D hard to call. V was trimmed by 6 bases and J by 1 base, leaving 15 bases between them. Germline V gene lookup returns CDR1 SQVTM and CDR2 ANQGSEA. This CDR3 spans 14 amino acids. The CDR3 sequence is CSVSTLARNTEAFF. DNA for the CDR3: TGCAGCGTCTCCACGTTGGCCAGGAACACTGAAGCTTTCTTT.

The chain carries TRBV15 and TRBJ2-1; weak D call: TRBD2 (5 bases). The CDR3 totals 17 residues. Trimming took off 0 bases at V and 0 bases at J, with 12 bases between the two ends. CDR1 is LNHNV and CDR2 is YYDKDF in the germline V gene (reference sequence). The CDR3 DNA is TGTGCCACCAGCAGAGATCTGGAAGGGAGCTCCTACAATGAGCAGTTCTTC. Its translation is CATSRDLEGSSYNEQFF.

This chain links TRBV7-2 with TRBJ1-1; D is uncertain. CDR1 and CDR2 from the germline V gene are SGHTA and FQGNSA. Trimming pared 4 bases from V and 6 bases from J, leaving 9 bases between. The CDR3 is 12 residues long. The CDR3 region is CASSSLGAEAFF. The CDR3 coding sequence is TGTGCCAGCAGCTCCCTAGGTGCTGAAGCTTTCTTT.

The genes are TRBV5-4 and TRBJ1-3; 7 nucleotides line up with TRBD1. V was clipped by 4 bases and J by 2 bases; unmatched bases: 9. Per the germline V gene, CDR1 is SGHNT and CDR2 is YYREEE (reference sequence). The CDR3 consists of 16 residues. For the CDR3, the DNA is TGTGCCAGCAGCCGGGGACAGTCCCTTCCTGGAAACACCATATATTTT. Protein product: CASSRGQSLPGNTIYF.

The CDR3 sequence: CASSLGGQGYTEAFF. In nucleotides, the CDR3 is TGTGCCAGCAGCTTAGGAGGGCAGGGGTACACTGAAGCTTTCTTT. J is TRBJ1-1 and V is TRBV7-9; maybe TRBD1 (6 bases). CDR3 length equals 15 residues. The V and J ends lost 1 base and 3 bases respectively, with 12 bases between them. The germline CDR1 and CDR2 sequences are SEHNR and FQNEAQ (reference sequence).

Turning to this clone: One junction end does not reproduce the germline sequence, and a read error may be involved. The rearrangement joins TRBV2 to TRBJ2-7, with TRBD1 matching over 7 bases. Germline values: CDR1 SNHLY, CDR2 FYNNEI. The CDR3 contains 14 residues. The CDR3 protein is CASREDRARDEQYF. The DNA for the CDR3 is TGTGCCAGCAGAGAAGACAGGGCTCGGGACGAGCAGTACTTC.

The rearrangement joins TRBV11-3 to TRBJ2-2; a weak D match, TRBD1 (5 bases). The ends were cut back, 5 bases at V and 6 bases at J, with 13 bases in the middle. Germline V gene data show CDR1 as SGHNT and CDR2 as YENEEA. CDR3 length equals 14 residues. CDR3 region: CASSGTGGSGELFF. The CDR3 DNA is TGTGCCAGCAGCGGTACAGGTGGATCCGGGGAGCTGTTTTTT. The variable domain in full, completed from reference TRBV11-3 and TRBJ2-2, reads EAGVVQSPRYKIIEKKQPVAFWCNPISGHNTLYWYLQNLGQGPELLIRYENEEAVDDSQLPKDRFSAERLKGVDSTLKIQPAELGDSAVYLCASSGTGGSGELFFGEGSRLTVL.

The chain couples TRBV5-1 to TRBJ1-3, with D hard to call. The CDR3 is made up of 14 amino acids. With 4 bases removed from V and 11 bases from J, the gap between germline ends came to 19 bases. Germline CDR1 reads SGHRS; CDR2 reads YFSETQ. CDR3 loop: CASSPGPRELAIYF. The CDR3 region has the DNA TGCGCCAGCAGCCCCGGTCCGAGGGAGTTGGCCATATATTTT. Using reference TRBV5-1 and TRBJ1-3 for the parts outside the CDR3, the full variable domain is KAGVTQTPRYLIKTRGQQVTLSCSPISGHRSVSWYQQTPGQGLQFLFEYFSETQRNKGNFPGRFSGRQFSNSRSEMNVSTLELGDSALYLCASSPGPRELAIYFGEGSWLTVV.

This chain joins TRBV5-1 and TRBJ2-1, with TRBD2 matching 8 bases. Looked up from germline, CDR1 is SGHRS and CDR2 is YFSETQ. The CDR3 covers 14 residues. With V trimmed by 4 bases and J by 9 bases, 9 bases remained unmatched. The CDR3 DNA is TGCGCCAGCAGCGTAGGTACTAGCGGAGGTGAGCAGTTCTTC. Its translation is CASSVGTSGGEQFF.

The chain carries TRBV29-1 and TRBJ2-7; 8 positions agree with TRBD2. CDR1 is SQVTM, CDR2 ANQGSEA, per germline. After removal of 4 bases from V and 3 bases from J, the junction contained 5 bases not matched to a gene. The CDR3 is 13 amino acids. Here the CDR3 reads CSVGASGRYEQYF. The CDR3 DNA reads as TGCAGCGTTGGGGCTAGCGGGCGCTACGAGCAGTACTTC.

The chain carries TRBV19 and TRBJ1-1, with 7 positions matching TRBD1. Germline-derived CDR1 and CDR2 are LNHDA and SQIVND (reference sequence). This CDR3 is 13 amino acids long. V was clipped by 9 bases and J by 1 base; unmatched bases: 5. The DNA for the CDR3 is TGTGCCAGCAGCCGACAGGGGAACACTGAAGCTTTCTTT. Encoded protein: CASSRQGNTEAFF.

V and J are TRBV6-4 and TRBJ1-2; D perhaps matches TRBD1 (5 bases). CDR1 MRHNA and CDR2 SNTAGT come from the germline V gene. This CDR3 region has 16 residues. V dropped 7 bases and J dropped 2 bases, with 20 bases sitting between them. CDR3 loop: CASTPGVGRLNYGYTF. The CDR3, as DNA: TGTGCCAGCACCCCGGGGGTGGGAAGGCTCAACTATGGCTACACCTTC.

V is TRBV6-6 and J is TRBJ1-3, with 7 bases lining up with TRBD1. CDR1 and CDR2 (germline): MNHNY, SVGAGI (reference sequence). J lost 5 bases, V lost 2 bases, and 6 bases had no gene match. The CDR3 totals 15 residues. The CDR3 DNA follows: TGTGCCAGCAGTTACACCCGGGACAGAAGAAACACCATATATTTT. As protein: CASSYTRDRRNTIYF.

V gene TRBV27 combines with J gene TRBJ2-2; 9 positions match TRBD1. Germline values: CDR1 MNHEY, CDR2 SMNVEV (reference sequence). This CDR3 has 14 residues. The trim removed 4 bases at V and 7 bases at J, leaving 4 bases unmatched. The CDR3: CASSWGTGIGELFF. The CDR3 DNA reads TGTGCCAGCAGTTGGGGGACAGGGATCGGGGAGCTGTTTTTT.

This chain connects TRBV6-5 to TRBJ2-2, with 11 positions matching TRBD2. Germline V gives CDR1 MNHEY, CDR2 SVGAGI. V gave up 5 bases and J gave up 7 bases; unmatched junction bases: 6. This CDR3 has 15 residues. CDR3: CASSIAGGPGGELFF. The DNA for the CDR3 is TGTGCCAGCAGTATAGCGGGGGGGCCGGGCGGGGAGCTGTTTTTT.

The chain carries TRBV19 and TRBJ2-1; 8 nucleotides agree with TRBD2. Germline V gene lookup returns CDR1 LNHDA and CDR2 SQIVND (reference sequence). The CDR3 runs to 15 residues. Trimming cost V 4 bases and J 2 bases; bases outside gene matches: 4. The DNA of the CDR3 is TGTGCCAGTAGTAAGGCGGGGGGCACCTACAATGAGCAGTTCTTC. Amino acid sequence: CASSKAGGTYNEQFF.

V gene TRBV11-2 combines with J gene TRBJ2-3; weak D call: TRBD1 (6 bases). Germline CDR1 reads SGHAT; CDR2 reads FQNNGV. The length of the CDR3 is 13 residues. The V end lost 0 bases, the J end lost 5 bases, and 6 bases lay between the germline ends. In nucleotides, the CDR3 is TGTGCCAGCAGCTTAGACAGGGGAGATACGCAGTATTTT. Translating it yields CASSLDRGDTQYF.

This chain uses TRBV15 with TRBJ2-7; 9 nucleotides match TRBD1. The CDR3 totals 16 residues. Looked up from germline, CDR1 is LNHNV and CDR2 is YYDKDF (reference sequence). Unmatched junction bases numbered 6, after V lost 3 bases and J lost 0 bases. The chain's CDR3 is CATSSRDRGDSYEQYF. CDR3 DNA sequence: TGTGCCACCAGCAGTCGAGACAGGGGGGACTCCTACGAGCAGTACTTC.

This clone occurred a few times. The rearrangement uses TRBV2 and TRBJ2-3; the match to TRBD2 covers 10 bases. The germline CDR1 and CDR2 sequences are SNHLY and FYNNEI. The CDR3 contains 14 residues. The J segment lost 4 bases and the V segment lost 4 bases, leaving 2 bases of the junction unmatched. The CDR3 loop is CASSGLAGADTQYF. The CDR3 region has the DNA TGTGCCAGCAGTGGACTAGCGGGCGCAGATACGCAGTATTTT.

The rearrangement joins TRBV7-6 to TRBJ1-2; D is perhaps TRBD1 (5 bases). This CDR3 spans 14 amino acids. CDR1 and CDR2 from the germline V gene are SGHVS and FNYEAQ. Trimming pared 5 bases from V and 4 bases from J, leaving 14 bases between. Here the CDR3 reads CASSPSRAVYGYTF. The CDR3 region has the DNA TGTGCCAGCAGCCCCTCCAGGGCAGTCTATGGCTACACCTTC.

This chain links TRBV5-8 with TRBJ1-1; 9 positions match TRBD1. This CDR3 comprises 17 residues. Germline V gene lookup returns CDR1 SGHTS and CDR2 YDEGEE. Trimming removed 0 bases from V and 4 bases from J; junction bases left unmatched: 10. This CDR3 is CASSLARTGEVGTEAFF. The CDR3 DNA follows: TGTGCCAGCAGCTTGGCGAGGACAGGGGAGGTGGGCACTGAAGCTTTCTTT.

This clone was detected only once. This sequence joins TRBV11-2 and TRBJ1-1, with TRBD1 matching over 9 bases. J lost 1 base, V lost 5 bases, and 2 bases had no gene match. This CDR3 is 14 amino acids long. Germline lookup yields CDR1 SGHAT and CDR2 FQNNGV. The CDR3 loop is CASSRDRANTEAFF. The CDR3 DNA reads TGTGCCAGCAGCCGGGACAGGGCGAACACTGAAGCTTTCTTT.

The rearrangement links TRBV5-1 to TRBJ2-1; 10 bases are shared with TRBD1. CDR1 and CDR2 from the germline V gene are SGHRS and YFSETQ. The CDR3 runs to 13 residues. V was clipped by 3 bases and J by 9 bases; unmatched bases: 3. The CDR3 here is CASSSDRGVEQFF. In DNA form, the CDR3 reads TGCGCCAGCAGCTCGGACAGGGGGGTTGAGCAGTTCTTC.

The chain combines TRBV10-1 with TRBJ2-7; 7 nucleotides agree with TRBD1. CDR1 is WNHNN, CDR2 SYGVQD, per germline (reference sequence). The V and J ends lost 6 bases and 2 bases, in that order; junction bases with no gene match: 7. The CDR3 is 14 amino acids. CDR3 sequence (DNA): TGCGCCAGCAGACAGCAGGGGGTCACCTACGAGCAGTACTTC. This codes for CASRQQGVTYEQYF.

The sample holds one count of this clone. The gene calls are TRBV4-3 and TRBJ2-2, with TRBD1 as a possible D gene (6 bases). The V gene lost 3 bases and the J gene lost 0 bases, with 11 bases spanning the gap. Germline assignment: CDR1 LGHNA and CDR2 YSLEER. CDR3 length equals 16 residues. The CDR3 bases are TGCGCCAGCAGCCACCCTGAGGGGGCGAACACCGGGGAGCTGTTTTTT. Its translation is CASSHPEGANTGELFF.

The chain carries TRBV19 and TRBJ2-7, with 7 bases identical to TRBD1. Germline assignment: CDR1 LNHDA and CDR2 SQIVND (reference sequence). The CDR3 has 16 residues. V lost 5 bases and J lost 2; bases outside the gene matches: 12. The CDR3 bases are TGTGCCAGTAGTCGGGGACGAGGGACAGCAACCTACGAGCAGTACTTC. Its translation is CASSRGRGTATYEQYF.

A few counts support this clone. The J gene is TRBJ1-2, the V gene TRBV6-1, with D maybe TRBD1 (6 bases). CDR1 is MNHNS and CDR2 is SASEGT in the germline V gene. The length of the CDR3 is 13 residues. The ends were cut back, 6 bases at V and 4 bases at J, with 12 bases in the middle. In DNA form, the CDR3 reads TGTGCCAGCAGCGTCGACAGGCTCTATGGCTACACCTTC. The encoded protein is CASSVDRLYGYTF.